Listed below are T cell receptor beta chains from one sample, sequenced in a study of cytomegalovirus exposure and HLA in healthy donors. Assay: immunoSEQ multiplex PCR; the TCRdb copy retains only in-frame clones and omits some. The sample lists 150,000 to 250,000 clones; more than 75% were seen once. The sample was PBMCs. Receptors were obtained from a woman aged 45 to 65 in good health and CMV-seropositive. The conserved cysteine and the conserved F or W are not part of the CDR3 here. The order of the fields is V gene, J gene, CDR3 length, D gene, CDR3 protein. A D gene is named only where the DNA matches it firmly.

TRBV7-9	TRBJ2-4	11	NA	ASSLNAKNSQY
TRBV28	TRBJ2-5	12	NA	ASRPAGGQETQY
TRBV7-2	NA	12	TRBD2	ASSSSGAPYEQY
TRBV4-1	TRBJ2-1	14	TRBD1	ASSQILRDRPNEQF
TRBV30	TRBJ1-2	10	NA	AWSVNSYGYT
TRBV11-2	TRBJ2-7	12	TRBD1	ASSYRQGPYEQY
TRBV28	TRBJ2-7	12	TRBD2	ASSSVGGSYEQY
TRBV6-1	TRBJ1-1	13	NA	ASIPRANGNTEAF
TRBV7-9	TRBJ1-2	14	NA	ASSPITTGMAYGYT
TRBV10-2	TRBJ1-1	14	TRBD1	ASSEGHQGAQGEAF
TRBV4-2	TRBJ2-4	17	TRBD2	ASSQEIPSGKLAKNIQY
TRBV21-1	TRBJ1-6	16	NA	ASWRGRQGSSYNSPLH
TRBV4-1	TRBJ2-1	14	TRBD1	ASSQGGTGTYNEQF
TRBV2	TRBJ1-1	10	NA	ASTGSIKRAF
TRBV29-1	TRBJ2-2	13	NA	SVTPGQMGTGELF
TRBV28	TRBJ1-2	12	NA	ASSLGGSNYGYT
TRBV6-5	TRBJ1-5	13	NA	ASSSGTSFNQPQH
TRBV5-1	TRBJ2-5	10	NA	ASSQNQETQY
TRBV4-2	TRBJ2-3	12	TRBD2	ASSQDSGRDTQY
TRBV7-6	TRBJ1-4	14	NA	ASSASRGGTDEKLF
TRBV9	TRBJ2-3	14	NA	ASSRDSKPNTDTQY
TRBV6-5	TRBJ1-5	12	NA	ASTRWLQAGSQH
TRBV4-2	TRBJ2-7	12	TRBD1	ASSQGQGAYEQY
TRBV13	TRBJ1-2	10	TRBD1	ASSRTGGGYT
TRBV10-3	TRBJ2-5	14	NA	AISEGRGGLQETQY
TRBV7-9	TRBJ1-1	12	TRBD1	ASSPETGFAEAF
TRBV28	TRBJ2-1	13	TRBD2	ASSPGTSGHNEQF
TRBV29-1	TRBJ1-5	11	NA	SVRDTHNQPQH
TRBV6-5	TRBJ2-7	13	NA	ASSPDSPLLYEQY
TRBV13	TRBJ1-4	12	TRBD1	ASSPPDRNEKLF
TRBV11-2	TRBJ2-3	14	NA	ASSLSISRDPDTQY
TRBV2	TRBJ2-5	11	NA	ASRATGSETQY
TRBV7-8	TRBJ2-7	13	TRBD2	ASSSRLAGVYEQY
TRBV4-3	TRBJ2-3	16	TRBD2	ASSHRGLVLPGTDTQY
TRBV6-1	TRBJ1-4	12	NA	ASNLQGTNEKLF
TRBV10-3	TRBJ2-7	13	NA	AISESSSASYEQY
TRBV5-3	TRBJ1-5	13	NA	ARSQTGYSNQPQH
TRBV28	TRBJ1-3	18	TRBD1	ASSPSFPGQGAQSGNTIY
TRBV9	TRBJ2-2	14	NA	ASSASDYAGTGELF
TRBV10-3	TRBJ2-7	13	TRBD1	AISSSGTGSYEQY
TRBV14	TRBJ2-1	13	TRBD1	ASSQHRGLRNEQF
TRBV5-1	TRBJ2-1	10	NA	ASSLEGNEQF
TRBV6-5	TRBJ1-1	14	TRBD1	ASSYSGQGYGTEAF
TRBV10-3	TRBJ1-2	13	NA	AISDPTGGYYGYT
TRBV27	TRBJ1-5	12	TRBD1	ASGGGQGGQPQH
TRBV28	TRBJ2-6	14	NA	ASSRPGSSGANVLT
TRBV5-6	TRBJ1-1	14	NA	ASSLAYKQGNTEAF
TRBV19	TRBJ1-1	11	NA	ASTQWGGTEAF
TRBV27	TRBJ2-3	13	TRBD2	ASSPLAGGTDTQY
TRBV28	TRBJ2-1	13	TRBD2	ASSPRRGRNNEQF
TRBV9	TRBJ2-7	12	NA	ASSENPGTSEQY
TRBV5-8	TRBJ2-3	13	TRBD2	ASSSLAGVSDTQY
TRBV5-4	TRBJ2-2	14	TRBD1	ASSLAGTGGTGELF
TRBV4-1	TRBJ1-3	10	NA	ASKGAGHTIY
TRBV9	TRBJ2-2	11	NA	ASSEQDTGELF
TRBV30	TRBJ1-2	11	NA	AWSKGGIGGYT